The next 19 T cell receptor beta chains were all read from a single sample in a study of control samples from healthy donors and cancer patients. This table comes from immunoSEQ multiplex PCR, and its TCRdb copy is limited to in-frame clones, with some not included. The sample shows tens of thousands of clones, 85% to 90% of them seen only once. Sample: PBMCs. The receptors come from a woman aged 45-65 years with colorectal cancer.

The chain is built from TRBV5-1 and TRBJ2-1; D not resolved. Trimming removed 0 bases at V and 0 bases at J, with 13 bases between. The CDR3 runs 17 residues. Germline CDR1 and CDR2: SGHRS and YFSETQ. CDR3 residues: CASSLGPERSSYNEQFF. The CDR3 nucleotides read TGCGCCAGCAGCTTGGGTCCTGAACGAAGCTCCTACAATGAGCAGTTCTTC.

The chain has TRBV28 and TRBJ1-1; the D is unclear. Trimming left V 6 bases short and J 0 bases short, with 8 bases between. This CDR3 has 13 amino acids. CDR1 is MDHEN and CDR2 is SYDVKM in the germline V gene. DNA of the CDR3: TGTGCCAGCAGGGAAACTATGAACACTGAAGCTTTCTTT. This gives the protein CASRETMNTEAFF.

This clone has a single count. V usage is TRBV5-6 and J usage is TRBJ1-2; TRBD1 is a possible D gene (6 bases). The CDR3 is 14 amino acids. V lost 4 bases to trimming and J lost 4 bases, with 14 bases between them. The germline gives CDR1 SGHDT, CDR2 YYEEEE. CDR3 in amino acids: CASSLLQGAYGYTF. The CDR3 coding sequence is TGTGCCAGCAGCCTCCTACAGGGAGCCTATGGCTACACCTTC. Looking up the rest from reference TRBV5-6 and TRBJ1-2 gives the full variable domain: DAGVTQSPTHLIKTRGQQVTLRCSPKSGHDTVSWYQQALGQGPQFIFQYYEEEERQRGNFPDRFSGHQFPNYSSELNVNALLLGDSALYLCASSLLQGAYGYTFGSGTRLTVV.

This chain links TRBV10-3 with TRBJ2-2; D is possibly TRBD2 (6 bases). This CDR3 is built from 14 residues. V lost 8 bases, J lost 6 bases, and 16 bases lay in between. Germline values: CDR1 ENHRY, CDR2 SYGVKD. The CDR3 is CAIGRTRESGELFF. Written as DNA, the CDR3 is TGTGCCATCGGGAGGACAAGGGAATCCGGGGAGCTGTTTTTT.

The chain combines TRBV3-1 (or the pseudogene TRBV3-2) with TRBJ2-1, with D possibly matching TRBD1 (6 bases). This CDR3 contains 13 residues. Germline V CDR1 and CDR2: LGHDT, YNNKEL (reference sequence). The V gene lost 3 bases and the J gene lost 8 bases, with 11 bases spanning the gap. The CDR3: CASSQVQGYEQFF. The CDR3 nucleotides read TGTGCCAGCAGCCAGGTACAGGGCTATGAGCAGTTCTTC.

This chain connects TRBV7-2 to TRBJ2-1, with D perhaps TRBD1 (5 bases). Trimming took off 1 base at V and 0 bases at J, with 7 bases between the two ends. Germline CDR1 is SGHTA and CDR2 is FQGNSA. This CDR3 is 15 amino acids long. This CDR3 is CASSLDQGSYNEQFF. CDR3 nucleotide sequence: TGTGCCAGCAGCTTAGACCAGGGCTCCTACAATGAGCAGTTCTTC.

The chain combines TRBV18 with TRBJ2-3; D is possibly TRBD1 (6 bases). Looked up from germline, CDR1 is KGHSH and CDR2 is LQKENI. V was trimmed by 7 bases and J by 4 bases, leaving 9 bases between them. The CDR3 consists of 12 residues. The CDR3 reads CASFEGADTQYF. Here the CDR3 DNA reads TGTGCCAGCTTCGAGGGGGCAGATACGCAGTATTTT.

This sequence joins TRBV5-6 and TRBJ1-6; no reliable D call. This CDR3 comprises 13 residues. The germline V gene encodes CDR1 SGHDT and CDR2 YYEEEE. V lost 3 bases and J 6 bases, leaving 7 bases between the germline ends. As DNA, the CDR3 is TGTGCCAGCAGCTGGGCGGTTAATTCACCCCTCCACTTT. It specifies CASSWAVNSPLHF.

CDR3 coding DNA: TGCAGCGCAGTTGAACAGGCGAACACCGGGGAGCTGTTTTTT. It is translated as CSAVEQANTGELFF. V usage is TRBV29-1 and J usage is TRBJ2-2; D may be TRBD1 (5 bases). V was cut by 7 bases and J by 0 bases, with 12 bases left in between. Germline-derived CDR1 and CDR2 are SQVTM and ANQGSEA. The CDR3 consists of 14 residues.

Here the CDR3 reads CSAHQGDGYTF. The CDR3 DNA follows: TGCAGTGCGCACCAGGGGGATGGCTACACCTTC. This chain links TRBV20-1 with TRBJ1-2, with 7 bases lining up with TRBD1. In germline, CDR1 is DFQATT, CDR2 SNEGSKA (reference sequence). The CDR3 has 11 amino acids. The V segment lost 6 bases and the J segment 6 bases; nucleotides outside the gene matches: 4.

The chain has TRBV5-1 and TRBJ1-6, with TRBD1 as a possible D gene (5 bases). The CDR3 has 15 amino acids. Germline V CDR1 and CDR2: SGHRS, YFSETQ. Trimming took off 0 bases at V and 6 bases at J, with 10 bases between the two ends. CDR3 amino acids: CASSLEAGFNSPLHF. CDR3 bases: TGCGCCAGCAGCTTGGAGGCAGGGTTTAATTCACCCCTCCACTTT.

The CDR3 DNA reads TGTGCCAGCAGTTCCCGGGGAGGGGAGGACATTCAGTACTTC. This gives the protein CASSSRGGEDIQYF. The rearrangement links TRBV6-5 to TRBJ2-4; TRBD2 matches 7 bases. V shed 4 bases and J 8 bases; nucleotides not matched to a gene: 8. Germline CDR1 reads MNHEY; CDR2 reads SVGAGI. This CDR3 has 14 amino acids.

The chain is built from TRBV5-1 and TRBJ1-2; D is perhaps TRBD1 (5 bases). Trimming took 0 bases from V and 4 from J, leaving 10 bases between them. Looked up from germline, CDR1 is SGHRS and CDR2 is YFSETQ. This CDR3 contains 14 residues. The CDR3 nucleotides read TGCGCCAGCAGCTTGGAGGCAGGGACCTATGGCTACACCTTC. Protein product: CASSLEAGTYGYTF.

The chain has TRBV19 and TRBJ2-1; the D is unclear. V was clipped by 1 base and J by 3 bases, with 7 bases between them. In germline, CDR1 is LNHDA, CDR2 SQIVND (reference sequence). The CDR3 consists of 14 residues. This CDR3 is CASSIGIYYNEQFF. For the CDR3, the DNA is TGTGCCAGTAGTATAGGGATATACTACAATGAGCAGTTCTTC.

The chain links TRBV19 to TRBJ1-2, with D tentatively TRBD1 (5 bases). The germline gives CDR1 LNHDA, CDR2 SQIVND (reference sequence). The CDR3 loop spans 14 amino acids. V lost 11 bases to trimming and J lost 2 bases, with 18 bases between them. DNA for the CDR3: TGTGCCGCGCGTAGTACAGGCGAGAACTATGGCTACACCTTC. Amino acid sequence: CAARSTGENYGYTF. Combining the CDR3 with reference TRBV19 and TRBJ1-2 gives the whole variable domain DGGITQSPKYLFRKEGQNVTLSCEQNLNHDAMYWYRQDPGQGLRLIYYSQIVNDFQKGDIAEGYSVSREKKESFPLTVTSAQKNPTAFYLCAARSTGENYGYTFGSGTRLTVV.

The chain is built from TRBV27 and TRBJ2-3; either TRBD1 or TRBD2 may fit D (6 bases each). The CDR3 consists of 17 residues. V lost 6 bases and J lost 3, with 22 bases in between. Germline V gives CDR1 MNHEY, CDR2 SMNVEV (reference sequence). CDR3 in amino acids: CASSSSGWGAGTDTQYF. In DNA, the CDR3 is TGTGCCAGCAGCTCAAGTGGATGGGGGGCGGGAACAGATACGCAGTATTTT.

The chain recombines TRBV7-2 with TRBJ1-5; the match to TRBD1 covers 7 bases. Germline trimming cut 5 bases from V and 1 base from J; bases unmatched to any gene: 5. CDR1 is SGHTA and CDR2 is FQGNSA in the germline V gene. This CDR3 is built from 15 residues. CDR3 sequence (DNA): TGTGCCAGCAGCACGGACAGGCGCAGCAATCAGCCCCAGCATTTT. It translates to CASSTDRRSNQPQHF.

This chain connects TRBV19 to TRBJ1-2; 7 nucleotides agree with TRBD1. CDR3 length: 15 amino acids. V lost 3 bases to trimming and J lost 3 bases; unmatched junction nucleotides: 7. Germline values: CDR1 LNHDA, CDR2 SQIVND (reference sequence). CDR3 nucleotides: TGTGCCAGTAGTATGACAGGGAAAGGAGACTATGGCTACACCTTC. This codes for CASSMTGKGDYGYTF.

The V call is TRBV20-1, the J call TRBJ2-5; D remains unclear. V lost 2 bases and J lost 1, with 2 bases in between. Germline V gene sequence: CDR1 DFQATT, CDR2 SNEGSKA (reference sequence). This CDR3 comprises 11 residues. CDR3: CSARSQETQYF. DNA for the CDR3: TGCAGTGCTAGATCCCAAGAGACCCAGTACTTC.